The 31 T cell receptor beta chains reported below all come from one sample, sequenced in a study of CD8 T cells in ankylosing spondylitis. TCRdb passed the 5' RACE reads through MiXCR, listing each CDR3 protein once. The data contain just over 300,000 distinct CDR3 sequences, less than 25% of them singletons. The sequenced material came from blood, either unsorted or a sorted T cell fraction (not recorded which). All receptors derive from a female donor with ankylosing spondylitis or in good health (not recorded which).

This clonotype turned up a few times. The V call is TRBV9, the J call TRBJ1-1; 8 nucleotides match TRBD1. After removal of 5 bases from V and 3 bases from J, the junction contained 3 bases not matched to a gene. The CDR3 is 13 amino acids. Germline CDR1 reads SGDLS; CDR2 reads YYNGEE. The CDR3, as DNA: TGTGCCAGCAGGGCGGACAGGGACACTGAAGCTTTCTTT. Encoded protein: CASRADRDTEAFF.

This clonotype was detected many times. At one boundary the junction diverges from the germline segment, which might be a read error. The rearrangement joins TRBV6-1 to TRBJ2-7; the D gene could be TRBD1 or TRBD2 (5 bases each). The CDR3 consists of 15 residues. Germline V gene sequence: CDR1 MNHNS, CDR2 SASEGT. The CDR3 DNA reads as TGTGCCAGCAGCGAAGGTCCGGGGCCTATGTACGAGCAGTACTTC. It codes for CASSEGPGPMYEQYF.

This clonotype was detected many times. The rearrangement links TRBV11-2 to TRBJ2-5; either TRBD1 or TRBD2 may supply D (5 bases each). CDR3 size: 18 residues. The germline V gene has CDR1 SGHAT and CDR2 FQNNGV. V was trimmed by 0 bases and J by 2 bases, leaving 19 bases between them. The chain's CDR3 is CASSLDSLGVLRQETQYF. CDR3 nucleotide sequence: TGTGCCAGCAGCTTAGACTCCTTGGGGGTGCTTCGGCAAGAGACCCAGTACTTC.

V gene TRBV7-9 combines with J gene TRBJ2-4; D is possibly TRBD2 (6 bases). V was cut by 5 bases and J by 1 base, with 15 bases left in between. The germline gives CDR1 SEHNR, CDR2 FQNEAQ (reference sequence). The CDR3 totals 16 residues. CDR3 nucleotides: TGTGCCAGCAGCCCGGGGGATTACACCGCCAAAAACATTCAGTACTTC. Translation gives CASSPGDYTAKNIQYF.

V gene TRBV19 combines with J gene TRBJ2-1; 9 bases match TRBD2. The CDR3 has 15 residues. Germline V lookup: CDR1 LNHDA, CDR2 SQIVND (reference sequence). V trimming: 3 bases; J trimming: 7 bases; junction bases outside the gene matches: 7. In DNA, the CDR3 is TGTGCCAGTAGTATTAGTAGCGGGAGTGGTAATGAGCAGTTCTTC. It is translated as CASSISSGSGNEQFF. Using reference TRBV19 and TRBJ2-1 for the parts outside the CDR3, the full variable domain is DGGITQSPKYLFRKEGQNVTLSCEQNLNHDAMYWYRQDPGQGLRLIYYSQIVNDFQKGDIAEGYSVSREKKESFPLTVTSAQKNPTAFYLCASSISSGSGNEQFFGPGTRLTVL.

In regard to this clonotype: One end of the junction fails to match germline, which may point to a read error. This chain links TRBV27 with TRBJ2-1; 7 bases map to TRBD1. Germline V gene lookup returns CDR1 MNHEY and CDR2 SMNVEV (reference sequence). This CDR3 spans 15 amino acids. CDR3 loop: CTSSSTGRFYNEQFF. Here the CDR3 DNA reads TGCACCAGCAGTTCGACAGGGAGATTCTACAATGAGCAGTTCTTC.

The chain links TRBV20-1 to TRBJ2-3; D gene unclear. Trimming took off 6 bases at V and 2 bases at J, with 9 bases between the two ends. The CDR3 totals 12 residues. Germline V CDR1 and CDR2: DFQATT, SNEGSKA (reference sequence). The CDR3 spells CSAPGNTDTQYF. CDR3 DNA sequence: TGCAGTGCCCCGGGTAACACAGATACGCAGTATTTT.

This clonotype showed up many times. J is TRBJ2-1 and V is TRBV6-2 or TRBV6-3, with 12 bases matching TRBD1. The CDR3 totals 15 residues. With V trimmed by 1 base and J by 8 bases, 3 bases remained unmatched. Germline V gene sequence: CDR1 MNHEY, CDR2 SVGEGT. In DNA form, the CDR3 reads TGTGCCAGCAGTTACTTGGGACAGGGGGCGTATGAGCAGTTCTTC. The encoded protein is CASSYLGQGAYEQFF.

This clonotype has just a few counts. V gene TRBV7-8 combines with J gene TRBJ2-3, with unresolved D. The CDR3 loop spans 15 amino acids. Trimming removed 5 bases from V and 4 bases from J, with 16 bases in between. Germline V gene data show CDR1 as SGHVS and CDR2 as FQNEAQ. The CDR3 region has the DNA TGTGCCAGCAGCCACCCGGGCGAAGACGCAGATACGCAGTATTTT. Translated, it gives CASSHPGEDADTQYF.

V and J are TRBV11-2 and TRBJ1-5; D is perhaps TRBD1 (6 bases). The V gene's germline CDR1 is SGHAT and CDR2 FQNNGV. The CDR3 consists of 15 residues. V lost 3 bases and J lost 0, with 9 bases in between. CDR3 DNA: TGTGCCAGCAGCTTTTACAGGGCTAGCAATCAGCCCCAGCATTTT. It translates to CASSFYRASNQPQHF.

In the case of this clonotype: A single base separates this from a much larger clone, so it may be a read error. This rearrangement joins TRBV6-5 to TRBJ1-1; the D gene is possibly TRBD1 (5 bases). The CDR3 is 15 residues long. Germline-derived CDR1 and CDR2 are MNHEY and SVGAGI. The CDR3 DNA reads TGTGCCAGCAGTTACTCGACGGGGTGGGGCACTGAAGCTCTCTTT. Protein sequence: CASSYSTGWGTEALF.

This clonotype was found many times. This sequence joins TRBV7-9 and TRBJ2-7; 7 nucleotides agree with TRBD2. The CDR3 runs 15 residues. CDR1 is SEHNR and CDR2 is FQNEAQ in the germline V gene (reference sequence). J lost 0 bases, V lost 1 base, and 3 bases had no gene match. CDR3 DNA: TGTGCCAGCAGCTTAGAAGGCGGGAGCTCCTACGAGCAGTACTTC. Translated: CASSLEGGSSYEQYF.

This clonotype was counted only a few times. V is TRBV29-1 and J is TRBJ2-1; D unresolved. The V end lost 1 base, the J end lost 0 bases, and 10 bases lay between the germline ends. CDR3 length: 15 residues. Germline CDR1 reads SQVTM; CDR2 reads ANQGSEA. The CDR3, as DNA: TGCAGCGTTGAAGCTGTTCGGAGCTCCTACAATGAGCAGTTCTTC. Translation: CSVEAVRSSYNEQFF.

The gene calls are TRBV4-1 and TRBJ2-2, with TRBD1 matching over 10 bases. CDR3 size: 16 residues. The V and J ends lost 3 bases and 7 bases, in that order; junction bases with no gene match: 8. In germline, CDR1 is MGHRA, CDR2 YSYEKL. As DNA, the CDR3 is TGCGCCAGCAGCCACCGGACAGGGGGACCAGGCGGGGAGCTGTTTTTT. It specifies CASSHRTGGPGGELFF.

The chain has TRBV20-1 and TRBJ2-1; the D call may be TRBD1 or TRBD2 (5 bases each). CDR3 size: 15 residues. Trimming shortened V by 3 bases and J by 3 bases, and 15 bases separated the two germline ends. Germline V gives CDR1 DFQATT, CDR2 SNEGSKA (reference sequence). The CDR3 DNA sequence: TGCAGTGCTAGGGGTACCGGGACGGACTACAATGAGCAGTTCTTC. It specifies CSARGTGTDYNEQFF.

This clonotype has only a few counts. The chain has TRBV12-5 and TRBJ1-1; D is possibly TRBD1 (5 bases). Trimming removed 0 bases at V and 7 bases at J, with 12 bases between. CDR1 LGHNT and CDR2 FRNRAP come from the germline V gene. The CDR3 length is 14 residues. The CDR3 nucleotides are TGTGCTAGTGGTTTGGTACGGAGGGGTCTTGAAGCTTTCTTT. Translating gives CASGLVRRGLEAFF.

The CDR3 DNA is TGTGCCACGGGGGAGGTACCCATGACCCAGCATTTT. Its protein is CATGEVPMTQHF. V and J are TRBV2 and TRBJ1-5; TRBD1 might be the D (5 bases). Trimming left V 10 bases short and J 11 bases short, with 18 bases between. Germline V gene data show CDR1 as SNHLY and CDR2 as FYNNEI. The CDR3 is made up of 12 amino acids.

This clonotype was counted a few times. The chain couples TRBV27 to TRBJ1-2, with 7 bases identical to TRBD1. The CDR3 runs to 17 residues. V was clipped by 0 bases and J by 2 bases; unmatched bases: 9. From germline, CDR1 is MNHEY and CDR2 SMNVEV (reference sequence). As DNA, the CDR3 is TGTGCCAGCAGTTTATCAGGGGGCGCCCTCACGAACTATGGCTACACCTTC. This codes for CASSLSGGALTNYGYTF.

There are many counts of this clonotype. The DNA of the CDR3 is TGTGCCATCAGTGAGGTGTACGGGAGGGCCACAGATACGCAGTATTTT. Encoded protein: CAISEVYGRATDTQYF. The V and J genes are TRBV10-3 and TRBJ2-3; TRBD2 agrees at 8 bases. V gave up 2 bases and J gave up 2 bases; unmatched junction bases: 6. The CDR3 is 16 amino acids. The germline V gene encodes CDR1 ENHRY and CDR2 SYGVKD.

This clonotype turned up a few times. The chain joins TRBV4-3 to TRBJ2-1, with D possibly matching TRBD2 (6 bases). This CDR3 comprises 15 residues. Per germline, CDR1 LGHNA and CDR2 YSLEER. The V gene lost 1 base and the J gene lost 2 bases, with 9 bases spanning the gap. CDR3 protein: CASSQGLGAYNEQFF. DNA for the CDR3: TGCGCCAGCAGCCAAGGACTAGGGGCCTACAATGAGCAGTTCTTC.

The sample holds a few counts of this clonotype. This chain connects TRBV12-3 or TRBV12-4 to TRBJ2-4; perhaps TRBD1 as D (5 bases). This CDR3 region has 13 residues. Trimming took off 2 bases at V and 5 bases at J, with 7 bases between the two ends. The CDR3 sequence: CASSLTGQNIQYF. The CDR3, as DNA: TGTGCCAGCAGTTTAACAGGCCAAAACATTCAGTACTTC.

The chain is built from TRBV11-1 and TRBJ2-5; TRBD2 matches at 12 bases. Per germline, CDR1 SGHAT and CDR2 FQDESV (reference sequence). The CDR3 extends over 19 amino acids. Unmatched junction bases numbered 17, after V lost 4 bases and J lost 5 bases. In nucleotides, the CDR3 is TGTGCCAGCAGCTCACCGGGCCTACTAGCGGGAGGCGAGAAGGAGACCCAGTACTTC. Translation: CASSSPGLLAGGEKETQYF.

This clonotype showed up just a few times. In DNA form, the CDR3 reads TGTGCCAGCAGCGCTCATGGAGGGCGGGATCCCGGGGAGCTGTTTTTT. This gives the protein CASSAHGGRDPGELFF. This chain links TRBV9 with TRBJ2-2; D perhaps matches TRBD2 (6 bases). V lost 3 bases and J lost 6, with 18 bases in between. Germline values: CDR1 SGDLS, CDR2 YYNGEE. The CDR3 consists of 16 residues.

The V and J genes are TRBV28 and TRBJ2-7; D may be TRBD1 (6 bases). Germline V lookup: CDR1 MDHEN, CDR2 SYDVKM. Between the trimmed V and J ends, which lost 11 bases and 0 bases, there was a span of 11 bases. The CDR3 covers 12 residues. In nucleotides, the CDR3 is TGTGCCGGAGGACAGTTCTCCTACGAGCAGTACTTC. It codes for CAGGQFSYEQYF.

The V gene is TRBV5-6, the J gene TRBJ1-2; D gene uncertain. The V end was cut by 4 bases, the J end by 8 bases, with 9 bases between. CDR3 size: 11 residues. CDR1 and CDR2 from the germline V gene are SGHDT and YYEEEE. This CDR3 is CASSTRRGYTF. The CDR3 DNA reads TGTGCCAGCAGCACTAGGAGGGGCTACACCTTC.

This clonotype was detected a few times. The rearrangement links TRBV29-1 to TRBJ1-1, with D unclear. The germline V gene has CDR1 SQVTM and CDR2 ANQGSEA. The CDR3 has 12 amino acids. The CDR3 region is CSSKTDNTEAFF. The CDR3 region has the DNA TGCAGTTCTAAGACGGATAACACTGAAGCTTTCTTT. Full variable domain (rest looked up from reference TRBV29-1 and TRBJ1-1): SAVISQKPSRDICQRGTSLTIQCQVDSQVTMMFWYRQQPGQSLTLIATANQGSEATYESGFVIDKFPISRPNLTFSTLTVSNMSPEDSSIYLCSSKTDNTEAFFGQGTRLTVV.

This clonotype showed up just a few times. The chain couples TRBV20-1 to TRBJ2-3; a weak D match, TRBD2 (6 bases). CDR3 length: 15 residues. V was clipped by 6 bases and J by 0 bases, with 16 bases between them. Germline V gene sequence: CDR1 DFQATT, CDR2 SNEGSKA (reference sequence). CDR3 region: CSARRPGDSTDTQYF. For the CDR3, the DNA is TGCAGTGCCCGGCGCCCGGGAGATAGCACAGATACGCAGTATTTT.

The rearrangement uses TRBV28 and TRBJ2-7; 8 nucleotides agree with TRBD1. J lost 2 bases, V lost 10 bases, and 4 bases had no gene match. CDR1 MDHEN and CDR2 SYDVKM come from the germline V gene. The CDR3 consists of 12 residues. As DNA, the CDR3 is TGTGCCACCCGACAGGGGCCCTACGAGCAGTACTTC. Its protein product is CATRQGPYEQYF. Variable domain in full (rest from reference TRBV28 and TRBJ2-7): DVKVTQSSRYLVKRTGEKVFLECVQDMDHENMFWYRQDPGLGLRLIYFSYDVKMKEKGDIPEGYSVSREKKERFSLILESASTNQTSMYLCATRQGPYEQYFGPGTRLTVT.

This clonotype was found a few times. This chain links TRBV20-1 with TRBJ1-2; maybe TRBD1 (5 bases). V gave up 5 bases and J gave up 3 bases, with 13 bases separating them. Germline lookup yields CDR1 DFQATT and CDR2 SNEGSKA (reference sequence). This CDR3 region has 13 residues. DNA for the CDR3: TGCAGTGCTCCTACCCCAGGGTACTATGGCTACACCTTC. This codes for CSAPTPGYYGYTF.

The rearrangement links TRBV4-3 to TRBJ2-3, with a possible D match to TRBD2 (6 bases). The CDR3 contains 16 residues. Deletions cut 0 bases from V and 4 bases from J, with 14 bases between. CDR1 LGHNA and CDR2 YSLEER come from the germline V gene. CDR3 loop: CASSQEGRSGADTQYF. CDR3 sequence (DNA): TGCGCCAGCAGCCAAGAAGGTCGATCGGGGGCAGATACGCAGTATTTT.

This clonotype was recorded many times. The CDR3 reads CSVEVVNVGTDYEQYF. The CDR3 nucleotides are TGCAGCGTTGAGGTGGTAAATGTAGGGACAGATTACGAGCAGTACTTC. The J gene is TRBJ2-7, the V gene TRBV29-1; 7 positions agree with TRBD1. V was pared by 3 bases and J by 4 bases, with 15 bases of the junction left unmatched. The CDR3 has 16 residues. Germline V lookup: CDR1 SQVTM, CDR2 ANQGSEA.